This T cell receptor (beta chain) is drawn from a study of blood T cell repertoires in COVID-19. About the study: The origin of the acute and convalescent COVID-19 samples was the United States, Italy and Spain. The cDNA or gDNA used as material had been derived from T cells, B-cell-depleted T cells, or PBMCs.

CDR1 is SGHNT and CDR2 is YENEEA in the germline V gene. Trimming took off 0 bases at V and 11 bases at J, with 10 bases between the two ends. This CDR3 is built from 12 residues. Study processing details: Estimation of nucleated cell counts was performed using reference gene primer amplification. The data were produced by immunoSEQ multiplex PCR, yet TCRdb's version contains in-frame clones alone and is incomplete. V and J calls and clone size are given by that table; D and trimming were obtained from the DNA. Here the sample spans approximately 200,000 clones, around 86% being singletons. The chain is built from TRBV11-3 and TRBJ1-1; no firm D call. Sequences were obtained from peripheral blood. The TCR comes from a woman in her 30s with active or convalescent COVID-19. CDR3 sequence (DNA): TGTGCCAGCAGCTTAGACCCGGCGGGGGCTTTCTTT. Translation: CASSLDPAGAFF.